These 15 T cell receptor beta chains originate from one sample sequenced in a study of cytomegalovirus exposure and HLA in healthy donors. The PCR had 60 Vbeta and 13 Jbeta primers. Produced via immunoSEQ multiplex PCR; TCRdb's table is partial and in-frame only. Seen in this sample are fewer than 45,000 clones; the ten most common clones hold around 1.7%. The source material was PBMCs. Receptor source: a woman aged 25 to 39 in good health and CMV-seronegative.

CDR3 protein: CASSLPGEEAYEQYF. As DNA, the CDR3 is TGTGCCAGCAGCTTGCCGGGAGAGGAGGCCTACGAGCAGTACTTC. This chain connects TRBV5-8 to TRBJ2-7; possibly TRBD2 for D (6 bases). This CDR3 has 15 amino acids. Germline lookup yields CDR1 SGHTS and CDR2 YDEGEE. The ends were cut back, 1 base at V and 2 bases at J, with 13 bases in the middle.

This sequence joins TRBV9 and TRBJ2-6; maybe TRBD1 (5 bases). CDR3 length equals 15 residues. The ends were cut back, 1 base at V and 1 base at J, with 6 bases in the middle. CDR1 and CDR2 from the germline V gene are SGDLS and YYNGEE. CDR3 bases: TGTGCCAGCAGCGTAAAGGGGTCTGGGGCCAACGTCCTGACTTTC. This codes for CASSVKGSGANVLTF.

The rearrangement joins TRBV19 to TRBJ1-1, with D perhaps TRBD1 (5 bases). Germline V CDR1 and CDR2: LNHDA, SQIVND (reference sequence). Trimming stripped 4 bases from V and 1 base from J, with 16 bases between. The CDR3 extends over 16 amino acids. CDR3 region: CASSRSGDGTNTEAFF. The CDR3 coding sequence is TGTGCCAGTAGTAGATCGGGGGATGGTACGAACACTGAAGCTTTCTTT.

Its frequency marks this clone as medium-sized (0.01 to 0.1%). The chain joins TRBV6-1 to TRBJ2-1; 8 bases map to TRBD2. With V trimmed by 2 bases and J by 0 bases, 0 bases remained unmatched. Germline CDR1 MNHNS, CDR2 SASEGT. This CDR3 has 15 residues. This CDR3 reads CASSELAGSYNEQFF. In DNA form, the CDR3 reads TGTGCCAGCAGTGAACTAGCGGGCTCCTACAATGAGCAGTTCTTC.

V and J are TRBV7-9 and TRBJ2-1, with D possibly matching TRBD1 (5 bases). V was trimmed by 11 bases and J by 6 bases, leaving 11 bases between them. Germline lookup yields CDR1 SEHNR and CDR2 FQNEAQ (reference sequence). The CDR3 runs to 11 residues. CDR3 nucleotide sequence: TGTGCCGGGGCCAGGAGCAATGAGCAGTTCTTC. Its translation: CAGARSNEQFF.

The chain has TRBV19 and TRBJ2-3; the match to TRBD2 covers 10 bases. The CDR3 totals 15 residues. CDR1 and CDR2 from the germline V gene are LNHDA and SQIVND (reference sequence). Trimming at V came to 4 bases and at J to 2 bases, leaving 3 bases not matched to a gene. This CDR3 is CASSTLAGHTDTQYF. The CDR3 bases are TGTGCCAGTAGTACACTAGCGGGACACACAGATACGCAGTATTTT.

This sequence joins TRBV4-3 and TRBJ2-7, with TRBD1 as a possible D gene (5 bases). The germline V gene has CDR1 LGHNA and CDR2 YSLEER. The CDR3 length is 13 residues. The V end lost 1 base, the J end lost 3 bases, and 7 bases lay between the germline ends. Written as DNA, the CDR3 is TGCGCCAGCAGCCAAGTCCAGGGCTACGAGCAGTACTTC. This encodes CASSQVQGYEQYF.

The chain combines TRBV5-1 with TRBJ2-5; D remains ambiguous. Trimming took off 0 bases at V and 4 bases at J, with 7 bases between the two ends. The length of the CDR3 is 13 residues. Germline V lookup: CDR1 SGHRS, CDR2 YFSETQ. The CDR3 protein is CASSLDPRETQYF. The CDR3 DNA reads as TGCGCCAGCAGCTTGGATCCGCGAGAGACCCAGTACTTC.

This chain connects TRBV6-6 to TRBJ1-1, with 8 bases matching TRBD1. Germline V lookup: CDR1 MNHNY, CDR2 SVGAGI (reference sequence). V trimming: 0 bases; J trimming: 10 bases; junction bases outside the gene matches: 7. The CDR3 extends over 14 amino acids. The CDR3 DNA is TGTGCCAGCAGTTACTCTTCAGGGGGCGCGGGAGCTTTCTTT. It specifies CASSYSSGGAGAFF.

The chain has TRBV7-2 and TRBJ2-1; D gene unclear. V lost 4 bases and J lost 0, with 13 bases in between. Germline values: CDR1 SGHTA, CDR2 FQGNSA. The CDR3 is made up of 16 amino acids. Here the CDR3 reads CASSYRSRSSYNEQFF. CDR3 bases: TGTGCCAGCAGCTACCGTAGTAGGAGCTCCTACAATGAGCAGTTCTTC.

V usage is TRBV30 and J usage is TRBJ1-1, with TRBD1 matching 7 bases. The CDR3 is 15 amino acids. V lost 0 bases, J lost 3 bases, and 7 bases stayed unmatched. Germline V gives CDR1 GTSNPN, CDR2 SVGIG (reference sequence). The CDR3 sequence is CAWSVLGTGDTEAFF. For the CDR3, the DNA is TGTGCCTGGAGTGTACTGGGAACAGGGGACACTGAAGCTTTCTTT.

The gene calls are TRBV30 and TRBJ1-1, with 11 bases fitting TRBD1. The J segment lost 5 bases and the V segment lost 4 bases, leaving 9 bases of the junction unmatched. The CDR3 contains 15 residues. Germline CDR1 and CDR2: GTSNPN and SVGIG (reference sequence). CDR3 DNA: TGTGCCTGGACCCTCGGACAGGGGGCTGGAACTGAAGCTTTCTTT. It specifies CAWTLGQGAGTEAFF.

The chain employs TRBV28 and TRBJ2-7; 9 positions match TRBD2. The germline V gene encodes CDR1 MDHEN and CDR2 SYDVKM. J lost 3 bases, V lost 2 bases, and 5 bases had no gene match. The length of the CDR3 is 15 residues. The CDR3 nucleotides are TGTGCCAGCAGTTTAGGGCGGGAGGGCATCTACGAGCAGTACTTC. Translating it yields CASSLGREGIYEQYF.

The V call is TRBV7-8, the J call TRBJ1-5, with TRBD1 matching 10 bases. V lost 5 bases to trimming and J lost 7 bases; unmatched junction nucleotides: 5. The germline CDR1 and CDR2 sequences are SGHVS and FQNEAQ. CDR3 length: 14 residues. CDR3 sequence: CASSLDRGSQPQHF. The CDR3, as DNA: TGTGCCAGCAGCCTGGACAGGGGGAGCCAGCCCCAGCATTTT.

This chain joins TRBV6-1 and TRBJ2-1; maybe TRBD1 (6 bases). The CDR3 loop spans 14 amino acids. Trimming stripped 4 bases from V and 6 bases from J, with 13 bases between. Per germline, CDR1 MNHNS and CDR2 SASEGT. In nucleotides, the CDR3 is TGTGCCAGCAGTGTGGGGACAACCCTCAATGAGCAGTTCTTC. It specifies CASSVGTTLNEQFF.